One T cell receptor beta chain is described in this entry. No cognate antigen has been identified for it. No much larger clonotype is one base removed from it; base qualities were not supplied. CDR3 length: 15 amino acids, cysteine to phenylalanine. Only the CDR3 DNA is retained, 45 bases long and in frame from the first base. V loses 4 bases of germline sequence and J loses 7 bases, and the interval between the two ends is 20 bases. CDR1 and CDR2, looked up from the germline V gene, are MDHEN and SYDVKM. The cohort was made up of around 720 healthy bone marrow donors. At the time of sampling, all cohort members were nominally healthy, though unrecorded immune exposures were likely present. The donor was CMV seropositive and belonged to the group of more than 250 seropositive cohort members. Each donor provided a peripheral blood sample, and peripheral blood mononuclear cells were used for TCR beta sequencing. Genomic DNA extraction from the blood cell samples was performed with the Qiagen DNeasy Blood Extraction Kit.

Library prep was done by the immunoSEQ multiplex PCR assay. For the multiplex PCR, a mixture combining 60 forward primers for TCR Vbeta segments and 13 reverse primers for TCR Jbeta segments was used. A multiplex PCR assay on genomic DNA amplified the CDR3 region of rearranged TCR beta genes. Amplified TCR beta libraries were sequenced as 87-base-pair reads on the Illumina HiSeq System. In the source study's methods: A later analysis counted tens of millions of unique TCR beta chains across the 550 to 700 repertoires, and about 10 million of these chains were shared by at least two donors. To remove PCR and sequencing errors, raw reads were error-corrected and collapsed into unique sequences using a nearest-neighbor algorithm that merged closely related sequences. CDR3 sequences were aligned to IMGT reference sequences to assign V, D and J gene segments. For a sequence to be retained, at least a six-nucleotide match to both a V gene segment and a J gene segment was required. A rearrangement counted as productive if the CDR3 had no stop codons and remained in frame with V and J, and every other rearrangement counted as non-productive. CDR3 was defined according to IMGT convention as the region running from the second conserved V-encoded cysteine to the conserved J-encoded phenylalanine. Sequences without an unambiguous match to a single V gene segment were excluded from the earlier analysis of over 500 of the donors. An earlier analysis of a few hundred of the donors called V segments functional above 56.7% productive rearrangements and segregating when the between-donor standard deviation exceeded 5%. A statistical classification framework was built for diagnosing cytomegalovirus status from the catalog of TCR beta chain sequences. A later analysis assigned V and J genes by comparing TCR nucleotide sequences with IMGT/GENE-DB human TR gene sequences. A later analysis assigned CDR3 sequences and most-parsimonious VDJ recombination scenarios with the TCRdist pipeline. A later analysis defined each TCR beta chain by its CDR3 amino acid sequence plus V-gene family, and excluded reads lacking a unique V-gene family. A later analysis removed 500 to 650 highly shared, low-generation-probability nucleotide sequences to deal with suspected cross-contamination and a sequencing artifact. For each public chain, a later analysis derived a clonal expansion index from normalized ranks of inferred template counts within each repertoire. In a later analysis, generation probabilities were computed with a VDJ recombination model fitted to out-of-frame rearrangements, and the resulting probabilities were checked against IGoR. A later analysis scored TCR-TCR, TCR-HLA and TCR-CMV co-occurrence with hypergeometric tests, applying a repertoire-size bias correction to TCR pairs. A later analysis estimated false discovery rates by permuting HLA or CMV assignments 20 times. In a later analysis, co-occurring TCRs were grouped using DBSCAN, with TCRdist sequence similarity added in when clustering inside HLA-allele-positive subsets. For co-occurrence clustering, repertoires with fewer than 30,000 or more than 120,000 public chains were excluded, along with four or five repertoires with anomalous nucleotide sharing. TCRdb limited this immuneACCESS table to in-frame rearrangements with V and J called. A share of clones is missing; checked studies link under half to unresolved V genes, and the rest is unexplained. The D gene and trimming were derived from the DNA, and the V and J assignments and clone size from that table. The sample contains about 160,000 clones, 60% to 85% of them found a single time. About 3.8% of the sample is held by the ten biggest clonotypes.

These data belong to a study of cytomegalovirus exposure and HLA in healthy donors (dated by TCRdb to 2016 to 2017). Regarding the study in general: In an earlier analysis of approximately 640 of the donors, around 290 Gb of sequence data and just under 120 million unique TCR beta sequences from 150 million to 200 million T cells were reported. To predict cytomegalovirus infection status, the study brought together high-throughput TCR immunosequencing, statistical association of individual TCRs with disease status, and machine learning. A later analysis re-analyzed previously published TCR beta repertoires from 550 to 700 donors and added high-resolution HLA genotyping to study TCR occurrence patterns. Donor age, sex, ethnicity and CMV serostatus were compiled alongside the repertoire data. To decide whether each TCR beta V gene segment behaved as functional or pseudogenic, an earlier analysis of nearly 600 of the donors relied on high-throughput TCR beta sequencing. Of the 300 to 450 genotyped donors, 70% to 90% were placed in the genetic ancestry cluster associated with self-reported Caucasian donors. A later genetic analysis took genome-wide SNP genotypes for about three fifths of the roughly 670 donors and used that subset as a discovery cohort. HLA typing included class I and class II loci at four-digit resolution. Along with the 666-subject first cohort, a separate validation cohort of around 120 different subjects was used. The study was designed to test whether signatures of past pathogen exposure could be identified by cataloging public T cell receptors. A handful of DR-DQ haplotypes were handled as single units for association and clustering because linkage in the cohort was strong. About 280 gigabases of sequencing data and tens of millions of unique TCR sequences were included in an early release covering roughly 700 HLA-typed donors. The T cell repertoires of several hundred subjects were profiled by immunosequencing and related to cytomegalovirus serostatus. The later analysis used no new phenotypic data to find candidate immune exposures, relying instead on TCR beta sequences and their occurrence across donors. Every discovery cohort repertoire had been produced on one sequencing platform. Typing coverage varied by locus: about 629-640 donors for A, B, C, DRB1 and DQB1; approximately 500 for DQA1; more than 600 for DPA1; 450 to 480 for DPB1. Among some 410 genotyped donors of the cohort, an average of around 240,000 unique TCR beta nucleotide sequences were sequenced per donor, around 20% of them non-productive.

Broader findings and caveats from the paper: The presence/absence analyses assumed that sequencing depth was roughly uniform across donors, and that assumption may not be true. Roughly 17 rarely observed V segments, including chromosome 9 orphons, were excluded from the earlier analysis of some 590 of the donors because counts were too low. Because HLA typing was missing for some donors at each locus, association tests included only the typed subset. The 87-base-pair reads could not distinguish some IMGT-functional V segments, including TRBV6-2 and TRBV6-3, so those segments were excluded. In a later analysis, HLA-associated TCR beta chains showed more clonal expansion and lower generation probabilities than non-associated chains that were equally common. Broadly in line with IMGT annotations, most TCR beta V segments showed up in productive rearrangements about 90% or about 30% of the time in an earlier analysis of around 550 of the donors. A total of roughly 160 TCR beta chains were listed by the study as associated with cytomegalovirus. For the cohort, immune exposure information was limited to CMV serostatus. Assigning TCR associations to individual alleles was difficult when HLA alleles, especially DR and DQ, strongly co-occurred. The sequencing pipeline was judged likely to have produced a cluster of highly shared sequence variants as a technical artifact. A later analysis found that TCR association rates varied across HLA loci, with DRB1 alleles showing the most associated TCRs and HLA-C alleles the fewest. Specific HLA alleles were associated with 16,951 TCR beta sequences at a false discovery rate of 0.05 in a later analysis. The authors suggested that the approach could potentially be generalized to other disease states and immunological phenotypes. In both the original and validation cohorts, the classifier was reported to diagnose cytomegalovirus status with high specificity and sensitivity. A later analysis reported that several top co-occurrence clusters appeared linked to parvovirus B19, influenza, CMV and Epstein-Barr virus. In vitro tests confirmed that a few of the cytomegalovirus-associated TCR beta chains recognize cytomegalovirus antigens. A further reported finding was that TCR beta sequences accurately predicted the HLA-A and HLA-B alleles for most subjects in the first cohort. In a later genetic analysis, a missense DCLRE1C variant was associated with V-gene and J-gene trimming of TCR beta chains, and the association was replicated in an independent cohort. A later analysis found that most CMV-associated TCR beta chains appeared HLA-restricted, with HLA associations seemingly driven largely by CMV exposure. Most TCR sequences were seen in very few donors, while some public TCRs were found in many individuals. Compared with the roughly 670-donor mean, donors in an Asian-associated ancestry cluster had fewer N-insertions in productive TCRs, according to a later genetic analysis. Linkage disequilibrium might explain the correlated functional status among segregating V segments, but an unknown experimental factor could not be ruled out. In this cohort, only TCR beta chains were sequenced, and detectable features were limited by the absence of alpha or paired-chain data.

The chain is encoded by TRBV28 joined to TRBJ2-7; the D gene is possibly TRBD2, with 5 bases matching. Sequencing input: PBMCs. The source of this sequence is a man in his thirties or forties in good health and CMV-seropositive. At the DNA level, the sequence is TGTGCCAGCAGTTCCGTCACTCAGGACCCGGGAGAGCAGTACTTC. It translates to CASSSVTQDPGEQYF.